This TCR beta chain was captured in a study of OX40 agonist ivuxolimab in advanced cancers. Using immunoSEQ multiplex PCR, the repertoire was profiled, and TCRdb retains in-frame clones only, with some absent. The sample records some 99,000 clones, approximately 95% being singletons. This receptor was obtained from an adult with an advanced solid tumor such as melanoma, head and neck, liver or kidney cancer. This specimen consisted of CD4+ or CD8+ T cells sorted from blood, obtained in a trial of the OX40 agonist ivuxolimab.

CDR3 region: CASSFFPGELFF. DNA for the CDR3: TGTGCCAGCAGCTTTTTTCCCGGGGAGCTGTTTTTT. The chain couples TRBV7-2 to TRBJ2-2; D gene unclear. V lost 3 bases and J lost 6, with 5 bases in between. The CDR3 runs to 12 residues. Germline CDR1 is SGHTA and CDR2 is FQGNSA.